This TCR beta chain was recovered during a study of OX40 agonist ivuxolimab in advanced cancers. Looking at the study overall: From roughly 23 to 90 years was the age range, with a mean of roughly 64 years, and around 83% were male. Eligibility admitted prior anti-PD-1, anti-PD-L1 or anti-CTLA-4 therapy; about 40% had some.

As regards this clone: Antigen unknown.

The assay was immunoSEQ multiplex PCR, and TCRdb's table has in-frame clones only and misses some. This table holds more than 45,000 clones, around 83% found once. The CDR3 extends over 15 amino acids. Per germline, CDR1 SGDLS and CDR2 YYNGEE. Trimming left V 0 bases short and J 4 bases short, with 12 bases between. Study-wide results and limits: Antigen targets of the expanded peripheral T cells went undetermined.

Autoimmune disease history or systemic immunosuppression led to patient exclusion. This TCR came from an adult with an advanced solid tumor such as melanoma, head and neck, liver or kidney cancer. The sequenced sample was CD4+ or CD8+ T cells sorted from blood, obtained in a trial of the OX40 agonist ivuxolimab. V gene TRBV9 combines with J gene TRBJ2-3; D may be TRBD1 (5 bases). CDR3 DNA: TGTGCCAGCAGCGTAGAAGGGGATACGCCAGATACGCAGTATTTT. Translating it yields CASSVEGDTPDTQYF.